This T cell receptor beta chain was sequenced in a study of human CD8 memory T cell subsets. This CDR3 contains 20 residues. Germline V lookup: CDR1 MNHEY, CDR2 SVGAGI. TCR beta libraries were made by UMI-labeled 5' RACE. TCRdb derives one entry per CDR3 protein from the 5' RACE reads, leaving out DNA. This sample's table has some 10,000 distinct CDR3 sequences. For every subset, the RNA was derived from duplicate vials of approximately 140,000 sorted CD8+ T cells. Sequencing input: CD8+ stem-like memory T cells (TSCM and TCM) sorted from PBMCs. The subset was: stem-like memory CD8 T cells (TSTEM), CCR7+ PD-1- TIGIT-. The V call is TRBV6-5, the J call TRBJ2-3; the D call of TRBD2 rests on TCRdb alone, since no DNA is present to check it. This clonotype was obtained from a human donor in good health. CDR3 amino acids: CASSYSSPVERGADTDTQYF.